One and the same sample provided the 16 T cell receptor beta chains below, sequenced in a study of CD4 T cells in relation to SARS-CoV-2 and coronaviruses. The method was immunoSEQ multiplex PCR; TCRdb's version includes in-frame clones alone and lacks a portion of them. The data show over 20,000 clones, with 75% seen just once and 10% to 15% held by the top ten. Unexposed donor CD4+ T cells date from about 2011-2018, before the COVID-19 pandemic. The cells were cultured for around ten days before CD4+ T cells were isolated. These receptors have no known antigen. The specimen was CD4+ T cells from PBMCs, cultured in vitro. Source of these receptors: a human donor in good health.

This clone was counted a few times. The chain combines TRBV25-1 with TRBJ2-5; TRBD1 is a possible D gene (6 bases). The germline V gene has CDR1 MGHDK and CDR2 SYGVNS. Trimming cost V 2 bases and J 4 bases, with 11 bases left between them. This CDR3 comprises 14 residues. In DNA form, the CDR3 reads TGTGCCAGCAGTGAACCAGGGGCAAGAGAGACCCAGTACTTC. Protein sequence: CASSEPGARETQYF. Based on the CDR3 plus reference TRBV25-1 and TRBJ2-5, the full variable domain is EADIYQTPRYLVIGTGKKITLECSQTMGHDKMYWYQQDPGMELHLIHYSYGVNSTEKGDLSSESTVSRIRTEHFPLTLESARPSHTSQYLCASSEPGARETQYFGPGTRLLVL.

The chain couples TRBV4-3 to TRBJ2-3, with D maybe TRBD2 (5 bases). Germline CDR1 and CDR2: LGHNA and YSLEER. V was trimmed by 0 bases and J by 6 bases, leaving 13 bases between them. The CDR3 has 15 residues. CDR3 amino acids: CASSQDSAGHDTQYF. CDR3 nucleotide sequence: TGCGCCAGCAGCCAAGATTCCGCGGGTCATGATACGCAGTATTTT.

The chain carries TRBV19 and TRBJ2-7, with D hard to call. Germline V gene sequence: CDR1 LNHDA, CDR2 SQIVND (reference sequence). The CDR3 is 14 amino acids. Trimming took off 2 bases at V and 2 bases at J, with 10 bases between the two ends. The CDR3 loop reads CASSIIWGTYEQYF. CDR3 bases: TGTGCCAGTAGTATAATTTGGGGAACCTACGAGCAGTACTTC.

The CDR3 DNA follows: TGCGCCAGCAGCTTGGCCGGGACCTTCAACAATGAGCAGTTCTTC. Amino acids: CASSLAGTFNNEQFF. The chain carries TRBV5-1 and TRBJ2-1, with D perhaps matching TRBD1 or TRBD2 (5 bases each). This CDR3 region has 15 residues. Trimming took off 0 bases at V and 5 bases at J, with 12 bases between the two ends. Per the germline V gene, CDR1 is SGHRS and CDR2 is YFSETQ.

This clone is labeled as medium-sized. V usage is TRBV3-1 (or the pseudogene TRBV3-2) and J usage is TRBJ2-3; D not resolved. The CDR3 contains 12 residues. Germline CDR1 is LGHDT and CDR2 is YNNKEL (reference sequence). Trimming pared 4 bases from V and 5 bases from J, leaving 7 bases between. CDR3 sequence reads: CASSPSVDTQYF. CDR3 coding DNA: TGTGCCAGCAGCCCCTCGGTAGATACGCAGTATTTT.

This sequence joins TRBV11-3 and TRBJ1-2; 11 nucleotides line up with TRBD1. V lost 5 bases, J lost 8 bases, and 4 bases stayed unmatched. CDR3 length: 13 amino acids. CDR1 and CDR2 from the germline V gene are SGHNT and YENEEA. CDR3 nucleotide sequence: TGTGCCAGCAGCAGGACAGGGGGCGAGGGCTACACCTTC. Protein: CASSRTGGEGYTF.

The chain recombines TRBV12-3 or TRBV12-4 with TRBJ1-2; D unresolved. V lost 5 bases, J lost 8 bases, and 12 bases lay in between. The CDR3 consists of 12 residues. CDR3 nucleotide sequence: TGTGCCAGCAGTCATCAGACTGGCGGCTACACCTTC. Encoded protein: CASSHQTGGYTF.

J is TRBJ1-1 and V is TRBV7-8; D gene uncertain. V shed 5 bases and J shed 1 base, with 5 bases lying between them. This CDR3 region has 12 residues. Germline loops: CDR1 SGHVS, CDR2 FQNEAQ. CDR3 nucleotide sequence: TGTGCCAGCAGCCCCCGGAACACTGAAGCTTTCTTT. Translation: CASSPRNTEAFF.

The chain joins TRBV4-3 to TRBJ2-7, with D perhaps TRBD1 (6 bases). This CDR3 is 15 amino acids long. V lost 1 base to trimming and J lost 0 bases, with 10 bases between them. Germline CDR1 reads LGHNA; CDR2 reads YSLEER. The chain's CDR3 is CASSQGTQGSYEQYF. The CDR3 DNA is TGCGCCAGCAGCCAAGGTACACAGGGCTCCTACGAGCAGTACTTC.

The J gene is TRBJ2-5, the V gene TRBV7-8; D is uncertain. Germline values: CDR1 SGHVS, CDR2 FQNEAQ. The CDR3 spans 16 residues. Trimming removed 5 bases at V and 5 bases at J, with 21 bases between. For the CDR3, the DNA is TGTGCCAGCAGCCCCCGACGACTCGGTGTGCGGGAGACCCAGTACTTC. This sequence encodes CASSPRRLGVRETQYF.

The chain carries TRBV6-5 and TRBJ1-2; D unclear. V was pared by 5 bases and J by 5 bases, with 15 bases between. Per germline, CDR1 MNHEY and CDR2 SVGAGI. CDR3 length equals 14 residues. In DNA, the CDR3 is TGTGCCAGCAGTCCTGTGAGGGAGACTTATGGCTACACCTTC. It is translated as CASSPVRETYGYTF.

The chain employs TRBV6-6 and TRBJ2-7; the match to TRBD2 covers 10 bases. The CDR3 runs to 16 residues. The germline CDR1 and CDR2 sequences are MNHNY and SVGAGI (reference sequence). Germline trimming cut 7 bases from V and 3 bases from J; bases unmatched to any gene: 12. CDR3 protein: CASTWGAGGPNYEQYF. The DNA of the CDR3 is TGTGCCAGCACGTGGGGAGCGGGAGGGCCGAACTACGAGCAGTACTTC.

The V and J genes are TRBV3-1 (or the pseudogene TRBV3-2) and TRBJ2-5; 8 bases agree with TRBD2. With 0 bases clipped from V and 2 bases from J, the junction kept 8 bases outside the gene matches. CDR1 and CDR2 from the germline V gene are LGHDT and YNNKEL (reference sequence). This CDR3 contains 17 residues. The chain's CDR3 is CASSQDRDSGEQETQYF. The CDR3 region has the DNA TGTGCCAGCAGCCAAGATCGGGATAGCGGGGAACAAGAGACCCAGTACTTC.

The J gene is TRBJ1-2, the V gene TRBV5-1; D is possibly TRBD1 (6 bases). CDR3 length: 14 amino acids. Germline V gives CDR1 SGHRS, CDR2 YFSETQ. V dropped 6 bases and J dropped 3 bases, with 15 bases sitting between them. CDR3: CASTNEQGDYGYTF. The CDR3 nucleotides are TGCGCCAGCACCAACGAACAGGGCGACTATGGCTACACCTTC.

Only a few counts were recorded for this clone. J is TRBJ2-5 and V is TRBV6-1; 8 bases fit TRBD1. The trim removed 10 bases at V and 5 bases at J, leaving 6 bases unmatched. Germline V gene lookup returns CDR1 MNHNS and CDR2 SASEGT. This CDR3 has 12 residues. The chain's CDR3 is CATQGAGETQYF. The CDR3 region has the DNA TGTGCCACCCAGGGGGCCGGGGAGACCCAGTACTTC.

This chain links TRBV5-1 with TRBJ2-1; TRBD2 might be the D (5 bases). The length of the CDR3 is 16 residues. CDR1 and CDR2 from the germline V gene are SGHRS and YFSETQ. Trimming removed 2 bases at V and 7 bases at J, with 19 bases between. CDR3: CASSLTSSLVGNEQFF. The CDR3 coding sequence is TGCGCCAGCAGCTTAACTAGTTCCCTGGTCGGGAATGAGCAGTTCTTC.